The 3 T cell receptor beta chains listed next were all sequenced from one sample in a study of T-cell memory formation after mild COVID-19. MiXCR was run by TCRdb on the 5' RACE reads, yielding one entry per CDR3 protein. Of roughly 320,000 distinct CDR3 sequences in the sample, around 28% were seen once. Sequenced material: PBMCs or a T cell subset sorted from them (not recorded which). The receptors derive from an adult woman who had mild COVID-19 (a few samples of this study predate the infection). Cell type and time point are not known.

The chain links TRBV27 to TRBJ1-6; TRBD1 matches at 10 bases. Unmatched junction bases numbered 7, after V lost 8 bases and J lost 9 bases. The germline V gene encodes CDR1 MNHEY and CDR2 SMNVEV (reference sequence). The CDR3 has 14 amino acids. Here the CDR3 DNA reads TGTGCCAGCCTTCGGACAGGGGGAGGTTCACCCCTCCACTTT. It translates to CASLRTGGGSPLHF.

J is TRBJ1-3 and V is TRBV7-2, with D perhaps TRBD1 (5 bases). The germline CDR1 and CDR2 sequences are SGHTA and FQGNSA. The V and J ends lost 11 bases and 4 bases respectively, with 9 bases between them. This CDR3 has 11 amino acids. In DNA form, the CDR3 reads TGTGCCGGGGGAATCGGAAACACCATATATTTT. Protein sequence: CAGGIGNTIYF.

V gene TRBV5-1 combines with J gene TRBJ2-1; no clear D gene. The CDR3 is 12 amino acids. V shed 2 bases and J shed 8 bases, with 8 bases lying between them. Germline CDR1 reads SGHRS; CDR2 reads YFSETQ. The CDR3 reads CASSLYVDEQFF. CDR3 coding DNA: TGCGCCAGCAGCTTATATGTGGATGAGCAGTTCTTC.